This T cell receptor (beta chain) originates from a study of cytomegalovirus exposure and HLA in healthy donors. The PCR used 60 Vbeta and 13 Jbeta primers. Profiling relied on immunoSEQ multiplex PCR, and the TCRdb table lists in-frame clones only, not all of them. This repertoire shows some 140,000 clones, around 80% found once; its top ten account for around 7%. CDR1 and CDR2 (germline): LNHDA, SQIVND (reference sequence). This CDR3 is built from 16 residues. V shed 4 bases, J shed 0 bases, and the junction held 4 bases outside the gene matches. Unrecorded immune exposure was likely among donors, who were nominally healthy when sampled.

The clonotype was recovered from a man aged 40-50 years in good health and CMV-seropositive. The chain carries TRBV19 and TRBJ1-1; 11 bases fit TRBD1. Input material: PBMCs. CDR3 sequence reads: CASSRKDRGLNTEAFF. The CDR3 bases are TGTGCCAGTAGTAGGAAGGACAGGGGGCTGAACACTGAAGCTTTCTTT.